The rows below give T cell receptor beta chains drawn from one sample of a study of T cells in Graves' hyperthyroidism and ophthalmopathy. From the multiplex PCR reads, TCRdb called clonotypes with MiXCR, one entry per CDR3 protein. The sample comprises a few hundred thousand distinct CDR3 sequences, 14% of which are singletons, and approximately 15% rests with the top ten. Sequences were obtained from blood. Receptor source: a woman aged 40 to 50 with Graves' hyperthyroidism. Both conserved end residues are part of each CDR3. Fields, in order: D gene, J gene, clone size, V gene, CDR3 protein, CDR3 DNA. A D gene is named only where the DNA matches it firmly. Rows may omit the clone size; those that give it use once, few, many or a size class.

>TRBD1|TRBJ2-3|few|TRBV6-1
CASSRDRTRNTQYF
TGTGCCAGCAGTAGGGACAGGACCAGAAATACGCAGTATTTT
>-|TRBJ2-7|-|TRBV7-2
CASSLVYPTYEQYF
TGTGCCAGCAGCTTAGTATACCCTACCTACGAGCAGTACTTC
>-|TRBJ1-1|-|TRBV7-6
CASSFGPVTTEAFF
TGTGCCAGCAGCTTCGGCCCTGTTACTACTGAAGCTTTCTTT
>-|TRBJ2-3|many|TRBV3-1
CASSPLGISTDTQYF
TGTGCCAGCAGCCCGCTGGGAATTAGCACAGATACGCAGTATTTT
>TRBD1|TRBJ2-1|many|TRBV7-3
CASSPQGDNGEQFF
TGTGCCAGCAGCCCGCAGGGGGACAATGGTGAGCAGTTCTTC
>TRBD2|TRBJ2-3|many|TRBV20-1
CSARTIWLAGNTQYF
TGCAGTGCTAGAACAATATGGCTAGCGGGGAATACGCAGTATTTT
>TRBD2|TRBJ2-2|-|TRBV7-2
CASSSGGGTGELFF
TGTGCCAGCAGCTCGGGGGGGGGAACCGGGGAGCTGTTTTTT
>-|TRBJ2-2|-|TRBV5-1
CASSSSRARGTGELFF
TGCGCCAGCAGCTCCTCGAGGGCACGGGGCACCGGGGAGCTGTTTTTT
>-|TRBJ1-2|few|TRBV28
CASRPTVFLYGYTF
TGTGCCAGCAGACCGACAGTATTCCTCTATGGCTACACCTTC
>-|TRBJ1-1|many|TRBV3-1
CASSPQEIRGTEAFF
TGTGCCAGCAGCCCTCAGGAGATCCGTGGCACTGAAGCTTTCTTT
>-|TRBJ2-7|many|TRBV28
CASSLPGPGQAYEQYF
TGTGCCAGCAGTCTCCCCGGCCCGGGCCAGGCCTACGAGCAGTACTTC
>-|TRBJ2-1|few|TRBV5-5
CASSLMTNEQFF
TGTGCCAGCAGCTTGATGACTAATGAGCAGTTCTTC
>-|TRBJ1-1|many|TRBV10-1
CASSESGNPMNTEAFF
TGCGCCAGCAGTGAAAGCGGGAATCCCATGAACACTGAAGCTTTCTTT
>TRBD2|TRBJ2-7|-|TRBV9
CASSEGLAGVYEQYF
TGTGCCAGCAGCGAGGGACTAGCGGGAGTTTACGAGCAGTACTTC
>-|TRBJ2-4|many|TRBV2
CASSEDLDTKNIQYF
TGTGCCAGCAGTGAAGACTTGGATACTAAAAACATTCAGTACTTC
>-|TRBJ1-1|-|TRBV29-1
CSVWGGGNTEAFF
TGCAGCGTTTGGGGGGGCGGTAACACTGAAGCTTTCTTT
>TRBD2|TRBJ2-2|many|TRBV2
CASSGTSGSNTGELFF
TGTGCCAGCAGTGGGACTAGCGGGTCGAACACCGGGGAGCTGTTTTTT
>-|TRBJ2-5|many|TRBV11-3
CASSFRAGETQYF
TGTGCCAGCAGCTTTCGGGCAGGCGAGACCCAGTACTTC
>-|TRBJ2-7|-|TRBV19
CASSIERGSEQYF
TGTGCCAGTAGTATAGAGAGGGGAAGCGAGCAGTACTTC
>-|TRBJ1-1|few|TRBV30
CAWSTDLNTEAFF
TGTGCCTGGAGTACCGATTTGAACACTGAAGCTTTCTTT
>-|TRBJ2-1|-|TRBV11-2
CASSPTPQGVEQFF
TGTGCCAGCAGCCCCACCCCGCAGGGAGTTGAGCAGTTCTTC
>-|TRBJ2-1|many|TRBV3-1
CASSQGRGSYNEQFF
TGTGCCAGCAGCCAAGGCCGGGGATCCTACAATGAGCAGTTCTTC
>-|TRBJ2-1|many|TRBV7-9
CASSVRGAGQNEQFF
TGTGCCAGCAGCGTACGGGGGGCAGGGCAAAATGAGCAGTTCTTC
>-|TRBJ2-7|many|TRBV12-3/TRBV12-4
CASSFHRAPNGYEQYF
TGTGCCAGCAGTTTTCACAGGGCCCCGAACGGCTACGAGCAGTACTTC
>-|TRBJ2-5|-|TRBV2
CASMTQETQYF
TGTGCCAGCATGACTCAAGAGACCCAGTACTTC
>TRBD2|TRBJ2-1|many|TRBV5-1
CASSETSGKYNEQFF
TGCGCCAGCAGCGAGACTAGCGGGAAGTACAATGAGCAGTTCTTC
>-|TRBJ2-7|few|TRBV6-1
CASSSPDIPPSSEQYF
TGTGCCAGCAGTTCCCCGGACATTCCCCCCTCTTCCGAGCAGTACTTC
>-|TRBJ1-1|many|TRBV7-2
CASSLGTATFWTEAFF
TGTGCCAGCAGCTTAGGGACAGCAACTTTTTGGACTGAAGCTTTCTTT
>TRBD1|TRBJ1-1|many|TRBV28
CASSGTGWGAFF
TGTGCCAGCAGTGGGACAGGGTGGGGAGCTTTCTTT
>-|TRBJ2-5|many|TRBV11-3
CASSTHQGQETQYF
TGTGCCAGCAGCACACACCAGGGTCAAGAGACCCAGTACTTC
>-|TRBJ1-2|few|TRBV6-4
CASSDSSGEYGYTF
TGTGCCAGCAGTGACTCTTCGGGCGAGTATGGCTACACCTTC
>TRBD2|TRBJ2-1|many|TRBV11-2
CASSHGLAGSSRDVNEQFF
TGTGCCAGCAGCCACGGACTAGCGGGAAGCTCTCGGGACGTGAATGAGCAGTTCTTC
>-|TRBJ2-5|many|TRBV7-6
CASSLESRQTQYF
TGTGCCAGCAGCTTAGAGTCCAGGCAGACCCAGTACTTC
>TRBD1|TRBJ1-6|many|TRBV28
CASSSGGLGSPLHF
TGTGCCAGCAGTTCAGGGGGCCTAGGTTCACCCCTCCACTTT
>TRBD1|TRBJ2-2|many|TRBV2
CASRRGQGHGELFF
TGTGCCAGCAGGAGAGGACAGGGCCACGGGGAGCTGTTTTTT